The 12 T cell receptor beta chains reported below all come from one sample, sequenced in a study of CD8 T cells in Susac syndrome. After extraction with the RNeasy kit, about 0.45 to 1 ug of the RNA was reverse transcribed using random hexamers. TCRdb reprocessed the immunoSEQ multiplex PCR reads via MiXCR and lists one record per CDR3 protein. The sample carries some 200,000 distinct CDR3 sequences, around 93% recorded once. The sample was CD8+ T cells from PBMCs. These receptor sequences come from a human donor with Susac syndrome.

The V gene is TRBV29-1, the J gene TRBJ2-7, with D hard to call. The CDR3 has 12 residues. CDR1 SQVTM and CDR2 ANQGSEA come from the germline V gene. With 0 bases removed from V and 9 bases from J, the gap between germline ends came to 12 bases. The CDR3 DNA is TGCAGCGTTGAAGATCAAGAGGCTGGGCAGTACTTC. This translates into CSVEDQEAGQYF.

Of note for this clonotype: No DNA is shown, since the ends of the CDR3 on it are uncertain; the CDR3 is the one TCRdb lists. The chain employs TRBV11-2 and TRBJ2-1; the table's D call, TRBD2, was not checked against the DNA. Germline CDR1 is SGHAT and CDR2 is FQNNGV. The CDR3 has 13 residues if both end residues are counted. The chain's CDR3 is CASSVASGTSQFF.

The V gene is TRBV9, the J gene TRBJ2-1; maybe TRBD2 (5 bases). The germline CDR1 and CDR2 sequences are SGDLS and YYNGEE. V was cut by 4 bases and J by 10 bases, with 9 bases left in between. The CDR3 consists of 11 residues. The CDR3 DNA reads TGTGCCAGCAGCACTAGTACAGAGCAGTTCTTC. It specifies CASSTSTEQFF.

The CDR3 nucleotides read TGTGCCAGCAGCTTAGGAGAGACCCACTCCTACGAGCAGTACTTC. It codes for CASSLGETHSYEQYF. This chain uses TRBV7-9 with TRBJ2-7; D call uncertain. Germline values: CDR1 SEHNR, CDR2 FQNEAQ (reference sequence). The CDR3 sequence is 15 residues long. V lost 1 base and J lost 0, with 10 bases in between.

This chain uses TRBV5-1 with TRBJ2-7; unclear D gene. The length of the CDR3 is 14 residues. V was trimmed by 0 bases and J by 9 bases, leaving 16 bases between them. Germline V gene lookup returns CDR1 SGHRS and CDR2 YFSETQ. The CDR3 here is CASSLVARARGQYF. In nucleotides, the CDR3 is TGCGCCAGCAGCTTGGTAGCACGGGCTCGTGGGCAGTACTTC.

In its sample, this clonotype was seen once. This sequence joins TRBV6-1 and TRBJ1-2; 10 nucleotides line up with TRBD1. Germline trimming cut 10 bases from V and 2 bases from J; bases unmatched to any gene: 19. This CDR3 has 18 amino acids. Germline CDR1 MNHNS, CDR2 SASEGT. CDR3 in amino acids: CATRDRGSRFPRNYGYTF. The CDR3 region has the DNA TGTGCCACCCGGGACAGGGGATCTCGGTTCCCCCGGAACTATGGCTACACCTTC.

The V and J genes are TRBV4-1 and TRBJ1-5, with TRBD1 as a possible D gene (6 bases). CDR3 length: 17 residues. CDR1 is MGHRA, CDR2 YSYEKL, per germline. The V end was cut by 2 bases, the J end by 3 bases, with 17 bases between. CDR3 DNA sequence: TGCGCCAGCAGCCAATATTATGAGGACAGCCTCAATCAGCCCCAGCATTTT. It translates to CASSQYYEDSLNQPQHF.

The V and J genes are TRBV19 and TRBJ1-1; TRBD1 might be the D (5 bases). V lost 5 bases and J 4 bases, leaving 8 bases between the germline ends. CDR1 is LNHDA, CDR2 SQIVND, per germline (reference sequence). The CDR3 contains 12 residues. The DNA for the CDR3 is TGTGCCAGTAGTGGGGGTCCCACTGAAGCTTTCTTT. Its protein is CASSGGPTEAFF.

This clonotype was seen only a few times. This chain connects TRBV11-2 to TRBJ2-3; D is tentatively TRBD1 or TRBD2 (6 bases each). The CDR3 loop spans 14 amino acids. V was clipped by 8 bases and J by 0 bases, with 12 bases between them. Germline V gives CDR1 SGHAT, CDR2 FQNNGV. For the CDR3, the DNA is TGTGCCAGCCGCCCGGGGGCTAGCACAGATACGCAGTATTTT. This codes for CASRPGASTDTQYF.

The chain joins TRBV5-6 to TRBJ2-7; tentative D call: TRBD2 (6 bases). Germline V gene sequence: CDR1 SGHDT, CDR2 YYEEEE. The ends were cut back, 1 base at V and 2 bases at J, with 19 bases in the middle. This CDR3 region has 17 residues. CDR3 residues: CASSLRLDYTGTYEQYF. The CDR3 DNA sequence: TGTGCCAGCAGCTTGCGCCTGGACTACACAGGAACCTACGAGCAGTACTTC.

The chain recombines TRBV29-1 with TRBJ2-3; D is undetermined. Germline CDR1 and CDR2: SQVTM and ANQGSEA. Trimming removed 1 base at V and 3 bases at J, with 5 bases between. The CDR3 has 12 residues. The CDR3 loop is CSVEAGTDTQYF. CDR3 nucleotides: TGCAGCGTTGAAGCCGGGACAGATACGCAGTATTTT.

V and J are TRBV9 and TRBJ2-6; 9 bases match TRBD2. With 3 bases clipped from V and 1 base from J, the junction kept 8 bases outside the gene matches. The CDR3 extends over 18 amino acids. Germline-derived CDR1 and CDR2 are SGDLS and YYNGEE. CDR3 protein: CASSAPGLAFSGANVLTF. Written as DNA, the CDR3 is TGTGCCAGCAGCGCGCCGGGACTAGCTTTTTCTGGGGCCAACGTCCTGACTTTC.